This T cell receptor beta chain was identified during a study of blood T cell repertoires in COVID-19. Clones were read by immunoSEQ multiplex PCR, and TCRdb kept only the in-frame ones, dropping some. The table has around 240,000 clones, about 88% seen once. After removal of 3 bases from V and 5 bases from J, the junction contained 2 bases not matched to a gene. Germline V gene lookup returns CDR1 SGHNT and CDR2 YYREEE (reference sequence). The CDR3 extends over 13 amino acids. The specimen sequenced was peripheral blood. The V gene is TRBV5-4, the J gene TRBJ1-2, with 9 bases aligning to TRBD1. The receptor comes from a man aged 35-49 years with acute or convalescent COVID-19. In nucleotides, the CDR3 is TGTGCCAGCAGCTCGACAGGGGGTTATGGCTACACCTTC. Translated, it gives CASSSTGGYGYTF.